Presented here are 9 T cell receptor beta chains from one specimen sequenced in a study of cytomegalovirus exposure and HLA in healthy donors. The PCR contained 60 Vbeta and 13 Jbeta primers. Sequenced by immunoSEQ multiplex PCR; TCRdb stores in-frame clones only, minus some. The sample lists roughly 66,000 clones, around 61% occurring once. Sequencing input: PBMCs. The receptors derive from a woman aged 50 to 65 in good health and CMV-seronegative.

The rearrangement links TRBV5-1 to TRBJ2-1; 7 bases line up with TRBD2. Per germline, CDR1 SGHRS and CDR2 YFSETQ. The V segment lost 2 bases and the J segment 5 bases; nucleotides outside the gene matches: 19. This CDR3 contains 19 residues. CDR3 loop: CASSLRASGIRISHNEQFF. The DNA for the CDR3 is TGCGCCAGCAGCTTACGGGCTAGCGGCATCCGTATTTCGCACAATGAGCAGTTCTTC.

V gene TRBV6-6 combines with J gene TRBJ2-7; D may be TRBD2 (5 bases). Germline V gene lookup returns CDR1 MNHNY and CDR2 SVGAGI (reference sequence). This CDR3 contains 12 residues. Trimming left V 6 bases short and J 4 bases short, with 10 bases between. CDR3 region: CASSPREYEQYF. Written as DNA, the CDR3 is TGTGCCAGCAGCCCCCGGGAATACGAGCAGTACTTC.

The chain combines TRBV10-3 with TRBJ1-4; no clear D gene. The CDR3 is made up of 12 amino acids. Trimming stripped 4 bases from V and 6 bases from J, with 6 bases between. Per the germline V gene, CDR1 is ENHRY and CDR2 is SYGVKD. The CDR3: CAISGEDEKLFF. DNA for the CDR3: TGTGCCATCAGTGGGGAGGATGAAAAACTGTTTTTT.

The rearrangement uses TRBV6-5 and TRBJ2-5; the match to TRBD1 covers 7 bases. Germline lookup yields CDR1 MNHEY and CDR2 SVGAGI. The junction had 6 bases not matched to a gene; V was cut back by 6 bases and J by 5 bases. CDR3 length: 13 residues. CDR3 sequence (DNA): TGTGCCAGCAGATACCACAGGGGTGAGACCCAGTACTTC. Translating gives CASRYHRGETQYF.

The chain is built from TRBV7-9 and TRBJ1-1, with D perhaps TRBD1 (5 bases). The germline gives CDR1 SEHNR, CDR2 FQNEAQ (reference sequence). The CDR3 extends over 16 amino acids. V lost 4 bases and J lost 4, with 19 bases in between. The DNA of the CDR3 is TGTGCCAGCAGCTCCCCCATGGGGGGATCTATCACTGAAGCTTTCTTT. It translates to CASSSPMGGSITEAFF.

This rearrangement joins TRBV6-5 to TRBJ2-1; 9 nucleotides align to TRBD2. The germline gives CDR1 MNHEY, CDR2 SVGAGI. The V and J ends lost 5 bases and 9 bases, in that order; junction bases with no gene match: 8. The CDR3 has 14 residues. CDR3 residues: CASSKIAGAVEQFF. CDR3 in DNA: TGTGCCAGCAGTAAAATAGCGGGAGCGGTTGAGCAGTTCTTC.

V gene TRBV2 combines with J gene TRBJ2-3, with D tentatively TRBD2 (6 bases). V lost 5 bases to trimming and J lost 2 bases, with 17 bases between them. The CDR3 consists of 16 residues. Germline V gene data show CDR1 as SNHLY and CDR2 as FYNNEI. This chain's CDR3 is CASSRERRDFTDTQYF. In nucleotides, the CDR3 is TGTGCCAGCAGTCGGGAGAGACGGGATTTCACAGATACGCAGTATTTT.

J is TRBJ1-1 and V is TRBV29-1, with TRBD1 as a possible D gene (6 bases). Germline CDR1 reads SQVTM; CDR2 reads ANQGSEA. The V end lost 4 bases, the J end lost 7 bases, and 13 bases lay between the germline ends. This CDR3 has 12 amino acids. CDR3 sequence reads: CSVVPRGLEAFF. In DNA form, the CDR3 reads TGCAGCGTTGTCCCCAGGGGCCTTGAAGCTTTCTTT.

This clone showed up just a few times. The chain is built from TRBV7-9 and TRBJ1-1, with TRBD1 matching over 10 bases. The V gene's germline CDR1 is SEHNR and CDR2 FQNEAQ (reference sequence). This CDR3 comprises 15 residues. Unmatched junction bases numbered 9, after V lost 5 bases and J lost 6 bases. The CDR3 sequence is CASSRAGTGVAEAFF. In nucleotides, the CDR3 is TGTGCCAGCAGCCGGGCGGGGACAGGGGTTGCTGAAGCTTTCTTT.